This T cell receptor beta chain was documented in a study of blood T cell repertoires in COVID-19. At the level of the study: Material from acute and convalescent COVID-19 was sourced from the United States, Italy and Spain. Sources were T cells, B-cell-depleted T cells, or PBMCs; the material itself was cDNA or gDNA.

Germline loops: CDR1 MNHEY, CDR2 SVGAGI. The V end lost 6 bases, the J end lost 5 bases, and 14 bases lay between the germline ends. The CDR3 has 14 residues. Authors' analysis steps: From reference gene primer amplification, estimates of nucleated cell counts were derived. Method: immunoSEQ multiplex PCR; TCRdb's copy keeps in-frame clones and lacks some. The DNA was the basis for D and trimming; V, J and clone size are from that table. The sample lists 300,000 or so clones, 85% to 90% occurring once. The TCR originated in a woman between 40 and 55 years old with acute or convalescent COVID-19. Sequences were obtained from peripheral blood. The rearrangement joins TRBV6-5 to TRBJ1-5; a weak D match, TRBD1 (6 bases). CDR3 DNA sequence: TGTGCCAGCAGGTTCAGGGAGGGGGATCAGCCCCAGCATTTT. Translating it yields CASRFREGDQPQHF.